These 19 T cell receptor beta chains were all obtained from the same sample, sequenced in a study of OX40 agonist ivuxolimab in advanced cancers. Using immunoSEQ multiplex PCR, the repertoire was profiled, and TCRdb retains in-frame clones only, with some absent. This table holds 75,000 to 80,000 clones, around 88% found once. The input for sequencing was CD4+ or CD8+ T cells sorted from blood, taken in a trial of the OX40 agonist ivuxolimab. These receptors were obtained from an adult with an advanced solid tumor such as melanoma, head and neck, liver or kidney cancer.

Regarding this clone: An end of the junction does not agree with germline; a read error may underlie this. The rearrangement uses TRBV30 and TRBJ2-3; 7 nucleotides agree with TRBD2. The CDR3 runs to 14 residues. Germline V gives CDR1 GTSNPN, CDR2 SVGIG (reference sequence). The CDR3 spells CAGRVWGSTDTQYF. CDR3 DNA sequence: TGTGCCGGGAGGGTGTGGGGGAGCACAGATACGCAGTATTTT.

This clone came up once. This chain links TRBV7-9 with TRBJ2-5; 11 nucleotides line up with TRBD1. This CDR3 has 16 amino acids. Germline CDR1 and CDR2: SEHNR and FQNEAQ (reference sequence). V gave up 5 bases and J gave up 1 base; unmatched junction bases: 6. The CDR3 reads CASSRRTGGSQETQYF. DNA of the CDR3: TGTGCCAGCAGCCGACGGACAGGGGGCTCCCAAGAGACCCAGTACTTC.

The chain couples TRBV27 to TRBJ1-1; 8 nucleotides agree with TRBD1. After removal of 4 bases from V and 1 base from J, the junction contained 5 bases not matched to a gene. The CDR3 has 15 residues. CDR1 MNHEY and CDR2 SMNVEV come from the germline V gene (reference sequence). CDR3 amino acids: CASSSGTGGNTEAFF. The CDR3 DNA sequence: TGTGCCAGCAGTTCAGGGACAGGAGGGAACACTGAAGCTTTCTTT.

V is TRBV5-5 and J is TRBJ1-1; D is unclear. The CDR3 is made up of 15 amino acids. The germline V and J ends were trimmed by 4 bases and 1 base, with 14 bases remaining between them. Looked up from germline, CDR1 is SGHKS and CDR2 is YYEKEE (reference sequence). DNA for the CDR3: TGTGCCAGCAGCCGCCCCGGGTCCACGAACACTGAAGCTTTCTTT. This gives the protein CASSRPGSTNTEAFF.

The CDR3 loop reads CASSSDAGQGSSTF. The DNA for the CDR3 is TGCGCCAGCAGCTCCGACGCGGGACAGGGGAGTAGCACCTTC. This sequence joins TRBV5-1 and TRBJ1-2, with 10 bases lining up with TRBD1. Per germline, CDR1 SGHRS and CDR2 YFSETQ. The CDR3 runs to 14 residues. The trim removed 3 bases at V and 13 bases at J, leaving 12 bases unmatched.

This clone showed up just once. The chain joins TRBV4-1 to TRBJ1-3; D remains unclear. The CDR3 covers 13 residues. Germline V gene sequence: CDR1 MGHRA, CDR2 YSYEKL. The ends were cut back, 4 bases at V and 7 bases at J, with 11 bases in the middle. The CDR3 DNA is TGCGCCAGCAGCCGCGGCGGAGGGAACACCATATATTTT. Protein product: CASSRGGGNTIYF.

The chain recombines TRBV27 with TRBJ2-3; 9 bases align to TRBD2. The germline V gene encodes CDR1 MNHEY and CDR2 SMNVEV (reference sequence). The CDR3 has 15 amino acids. V was pared by 6 bases and J by 5 bases, with 9 bases of the junction left unmatched. CDR3 loop: CASSPYEREVDTQYF. In DNA form, the CDR3 reads TGTGCCAGCAGCCCCTATGAGCGGGAGGTAGATACGCAGTATTTT.

The chain joins TRBV11-1 to TRBJ1-2; 8 nucleotides match TRBD1. Losses at the gene ends were 2 bases for V and 6 bases for J; bases not matched to a gene: 5. This CDR3 spans 14 amino acids. The V gene's germline CDR1 is SGHAT and CDR2 FQDESV (reference sequence). The CDR3 region has the DNA TGTGCCAGCAGCTTAAGGGACAGGAGCGATGGCTACACCTTC. Residues: CASSLRDRSDGYTF.

Details on this clone: The same CDR3 can be traced to other DNA sequences in this sample. The rearrangement uses TRBV18 and TRBJ2-5; the D is unclear. V lost 3 bases to trimming and J lost 2 bases, with 7 bases between them. Germline V CDR1 and CDR2: KGHSH, LQKENI. The CDR3 extends over 13 amino acids. Here the CDR3 DNA reads TGTGCCAGCTCACCGGACGGACAAGAGACCCAGTACTTC. This sequence encodes CASSPDGQETQYF.

The chain uses TRBV6-1 and TRBJ1-5, with TRBD1 identical over 8 bases. This CDR3 has 20 amino acids. Unmatched junction bases numbered 14, after V lost 1 base and J lost 0 bases. Per the germline V gene, CDR1 is MNHNS and CDR2 is SASEGT. CDR3 loop: CASSEGGGTGGFYSNQPQHF. In DNA form, the CDR3 reads TGTGCCAGCAGTGAAGGCGGCGGGACAGGAGGTTTTTATAGCAATCAGCCCCAGCATTTT.

This clone appeared many times. The chain uses TRBV27 and TRBJ1-1, with D possibly TRBD1 on 5 matching bases. The germline gives CDR1 MNHEY, CDR2 SMNVEV (reference sequence). Trimming removed 6 bases at V and 1 base at J, with 12 bases between. The CDR3 contains 14 residues. CDR3 loop: CASRTTVRNTEAFF. For the CDR3, the DNA is TGTGCCAGCAGAACGACAGTTCGGAACACTGAAGCTTTCTTT.

This clone has more than one count but fewer than ten. This chain uses TRBV28 with TRBJ1-4; D perhaps matches TRBD1 (5 bases). The CDR3 is 16 residues long. Germline V gene lookup returns CDR1 MDHEN and CDR2 SYDVKM. Trimming shortened V by 4 bases and J by 5 bases, and 17 bases separated the two germline ends. The CDR3, as DNA: TGTGCCAGCAGTTCCGACCTCGGGCGGACAAATGAAAAACTGTTTTTT. This encodes CASSSDLGRTNEKLFF.

V usage is TRBV11-3 and J usage is TRBJ2-1; 9 bases agree with TRBD2. The V gene's germline CDR1 is SGHNT and CDR2 YENEEA. V lost 1 base and J lost 3; bases outside the gene matches: 7. CDR3 length equals 17 residues. The CDR3 DNA reads as TGTGCCAGCAGCTTAGGTCTAGCGGGGACGCGCTACAATGAGCAGTTCTTC. It encodes CASSLGLAGTRYNEQFF.

This chain uses TRBV4-2 with TRBJ2-2; TRBD1 matches 7 bases. The trim removed 4 bases at V and 5 bases at J, leaving 4 bases unmatched. CDR3 length: 14 residues. Germline V gene lookup returns CDR1 LGHNA and CDR2 YNFKEQ. For the CDR3, the DNA is TGTGCCAGCAGCCCGGGACAGCGAACCGGGGAGCTGTTTTTT. It codes for CASSPGQRTGELFF.

DNA for the CDR3: TGTGCCAGCAGCCCGGGACAGGGGATCGGGGAGCTGTTTTTT. It specifies CASSPGQGIGELFF. The V gene is TRBV5-4, the J gene TRBJ2-2; 10 bases fit TRBD1. The V segment lost 4 bases and the J segment 7 bases; nucleotides outside the gene matches: 4. CDR3 length equals 14 residues. Looked up from germline, CDR1 is SGHNT and CDR2 is YYREEE (reference sequence).

V usage is TRBV4-1 and J usage is TRBJ2-7; the D call may be TRBD1 or TRBD2 (5 bases each). V lost 8 bases and J 7 bases, leaving 21 bases between the germline ends. There are 14 residues in the CDR3. Germline CDR1 reads MGHRA; CDR2 reads YSYEKL. The CDR3 sequence: CASGQGWAGGEQYF. As DNA, the CDR3 is TGCGCCAGCGGTCAGGGTTGGGCCGGAGGAGAGCAGTACTTC.

CDR3 sequence (DNA): TGTGCCAGCAGCTCCCGACAGGGGCCATTGGATACGCAGTATTTT. Translation: CASSSRQGPLDTQYF. V usage is TRBV9 and J usage is TRBJ2-3; 8 nucleotides agree with TRBD1. Trimming removed 4 bases from V and 6 bases from J; junction bases left unmatched: 10. Looked up from germline, CDR1 is SGDLS and CDR2 is YYNGEE. This CDR3 comprises 15 residues.

This chain joins TRBV4-2 and TRBJ2-5; D may be TRBD2 (5 bases). V dropped 1 base and J dropped 4 bases, with 19 bases sitting between them. The CDR3 has 17 residues. In germline, CDR1 is LGHNA, CDR2 YNFKEQ. The CDR3 nucleotides read TGTGCCAGCAGCCAAGCCGTGAGAACCAGCGGCGGAGAGACCCAGTACTTC. Its protein product is CASSQAVRTSGGETQYF.

This clone was detected only once. V usage is TRBV11-1 and J usage is TRBJ2-7; 7 bases map to TRBD2. The V gene end was trimmed by 5 bases and the J gene end by 2 bases; junction bases not matched to a gene: 9. Germline CDR1 and CDR2: SGHAT and FQDESV (reference sequence). This CDR3 region has 15 residues. The DNA for the CDR3 is TGTGCCAGCAGCAGTCGGGAGGAGCCTCCCTACGAGCAGTACTTC. This codes for CASSSREEPPYEQYF.